The 21 T cell receptor beta chains below all came from one sample that was sequenced in a study of beta chain features in type 1 diabetes. The study's findings and limits: The study found moderately but significantly shorter TCRB CDR3s in all four CD4+ subsets of Type 1 diabetes patients.

The study reverse transcribed the entire isolated RNA, so it sequenced expressed TCRB transcripts. TCRdb's table, derived via immunoSEQ multiplex PCR, lists solely in-frame clones and lacks some. The table shows hundreds of thousands of clones, with around an eighth occurring only once. These receptors have no known antigen. The sequenced sample was naive CD4+ T cells from blood. These TCRs come from a man between 18 and 29 years old with type 1 diabetes.

V and J are TRBV18 and TRBJ1-1, with D possibly TRBD1 on 6 matching bases. The CDR3 is 14 residues long. Per the germline V gene, CDR1 is KGHSH and CDR2 is LQKENI. V was pared by 3 bases and J by 8 bases, with 16 bases between. DNA for the CDR3: TGTGCCAGCTCACCTCGGGACACCCAGGCCGAAGCTTTCTTT. As protein: CASSPRDTQAEAFF.

The rearrangement uses TRBV10-3 and TRBJ2-1, with a tentative D call TRBD2 (5 bases). The CDR3 has 17 amino acids. Germline CDR1 and CDR2: ENHRY and SYGVKD. V lost 4 bases, J lost 5 bases, and 21 bases lay in between. DNA of the CDR3: TGTGCCATCAGTGTCCAACGAGATAGCGAAACCAACAATGAGCAGTTCTTC. As protein: CAISVQRDSETNNEQFF.

Only a few counts were recorded for this clone. This chain uses TRBV18 with TRBJ2-7; TRBD1 is a possible D gene (6 bases). Per the germline V gene, CDR1 is KGHSH and CDR2 is LQKENI. This CDR3 is built from 15 residues. V lost 0 bases, J lost 0 bases, and 9 bases lay in between. The CDR3 DNA is TGTGCCAGCTCACCACCGGGACACATCTCCTACGAGCAGTACTTC. Protein: CASSPPGHISYEQYF.

V is TRBV5-6 and J is TRBJ2-7; perhaps TRBD2 as D (6 bases). Germline loops: CDR1 SGHDT, CDR2 YYEEEE. The CDR3 runs 14 residues. V shed 3 bases and J shed 1 base, with 11 bases lying between them. This chain's CDR3 is CASSYRRGSYEQYF. The CDR3 DNA follows: TGTGCCAGCAGCTATCGCCGGGGGTCCTACGAGCAGTACTTC. The whole variable domain, remainder taken from reference TRBV5-6 and TRBJ2-7, is DAGVTQSPTHLIKTRGQQVTLRCSPKSGHDTVSWYQQALGQGPQFIFQYYEEEERQRGNFPDRFSGHQFPNYSSELNVNALLLGDSALYLCASSYRRGSYEQYFGPGTRLTVT.

This clone was counted between two and nine times. The rearrangement uses TRBV11-2 and TRBJ1-1; 7 positions match TRBD1. Germline assignment: CDR1 SGHAT and CDR2 FQNNGV. The ends lost 5 bases at V and 8 bases at J; junction bases unmatched: 5. CDR3 length equals 12 residues. This chain's CDR3 is CASSTWDREAFF. As DNA, the CDR3 is TGTGCCAGCAGCACCTGGGACAGAGAAGCTTTCTTT.

The chain uses TRBV7-7 and TRBJ2-2; D not resolved. CDR1 SSHAT and CDR2 FNYEAQ come from the germline V gene (reference sequence). V lost 6 bases and J lost 0, with 8 bases in between. CDR3 length: 14 residues. The CDR3 nucleotides are TGTGCCAGCAGACCCACTCCGAACACCGGGGAGCTGTTTTTT. Its translation is CASRPTPNTGELFF.

This clone was picked up a small number of times. This rearrangement joins TRBV4-1 to TRBJ2-4, with 10 positions matching TRBD2. After removal of 0 bases from V and 3 bases from J, the junction contained 11 bases not matched to a gene. This CDR3 comprises 19 residues. Looked up from germline, CDR1 is MGHRA and CDR2 is YSYEKL. Here the CDR3 reads CASSQDPQRGGKIKNIQYF. The CDR3 DNA is TGCGCCAGCAGCCAAGATCCCCAGCGGGGGGGTAAAATCAAAAACATTCAGTACTTC.

This clone was detected a few times. V is TRBV7-9 and J is TRBJ1-5, with 7 positions matching TRBD1. V shed 4 bases and J 0 bases; nucleotides not matched to a gene: 3. The CDR3 is 15 amino acids. Germline CDR1 is SEHNR and CDR2 is FQNEAQ (reference sequence). CDR3 sequence: CASSSQGNSNQPQHF. CDR3 bases: TGTGCCAGCAGCTCACAGGGGAATAGCAATCAGCCCCAGCATTTT.

This sequence joins TRBV5-1 and TRBJ2-2; D remains ambiguous. Germline CDR1 SGHRS, CDR2 YFSETQ. The CDR3 totals 14 residues. Trimming shortened V by 4 bases and J by 0 bases, and 7 bases separated the two germline ends. In DNA, the CDR3 is TGCGCCAGCAGCAGGGCAGCGAACACCGGGGAGCTGTTTTTT. This sequence encodes CASSRAANTGELFF.

The CDR3: CASSPEGNEQFF. In DNA, the CDR3 is TGTGCCAGCAGCCCAGAGGGTAATGAGCAGTTCTTC. The rearrangement links TRBV7-6 to TRBJ2-1; a weak D match, TRBD2 (5 bases). This CDR3 spans 12 amino acids. Germline V lookup: CDR1 SGHVS, CDR2 FNYEAQ. With 5 bases removed from V and 7 bases from J, the gap between germline ends came to 9 bases.

The chain employs TRBV2 and TRBJ1-4; D is uncertain. The germline V gene encodes CDR1 SNHLY and CDR2 FYNNEI. V lost 2 bases, J lost 4 bases, and 5 bases lay in between. The length of the CDR3 is 13 residues. The CDR3 region has the DNA TGTGCCAGCAGTGAAAGGCTTAATGAAAAACTGTTTTTT. It codes for CASSERLNEKLFF.

The rearrangement links TRBV9 to TRBJ2-3; D call uncertain. CDR3 length: 14 amino acids. CDR1 SGDLS and CDR2 YYNGEE come from the germline V gene. Trimming left V 0 bases short and J 1 base short, with 6 bases between. The CDR3, as DNA: TGTGCCAGCAGCGTAGGAGTCGGCACAGATACGCAGTATTTT. Its translation is CASSVGVGTDTQYF.

The V gene is TRBV4-2, the J gene TRBJ1-6; no firm D call. The CDR3 is 15 residues long. Germline V lookup: CDR1 LGHNA, CDR2 YNFKEQ. V lost 1 base to trimming and J lost 7 bases, with 11 bases between them. CDR3 sequence: CASSQGDGTNSPLHF. The CDR3 DNA is TGTGCCAGCAGCCAAGGAGACGGAACGAATTCACCCCTCCACTTT.

V and J are TRBV6-6 and TRBJ1-4; D may be TRBD1 (5 bases). The ends were cut back, 8 bases at V and 11 bases at J, with 24 bases in the middle. The CDR3 is 15 residues long. Germline CDR1 MNHNY, CDR2 SVGAGI (reference sequence). CDR3 nucleotide sequence: TGTGCCAGCGCTAGGGACGGCAGCAGTGGAGAGAAACTGTTTTTT. Amino acid sequence: CASARDGSSGEKLFF.

This sequence joins TRBV9 and TRBJ2-1; unclear D gene. CDR1 and CDR2 from the germline V gene are SGDLS and YYNGEE. Trimming took off 1 base at V and 4 bases at J, with 12 bases between the two ends. The CDR3 extends over 15 amino acids. The CDR3 bases are TGTGCCAGCAGCGTATGGGGTGAAGAGTACAATGAGCAGTTCTTC. It specifies CASSVWGEEYNEQFF.

With regard to this clone: The CDR3 does not close with the conserved phenylalanine or tryptophan, likely indicating a read error. The DNA is omitted, as the CDR3 cannot be located on it reliably, and the CDR3 follows TCRdb's listing. CDR3 protein: CASSWDGAAFPV. This chain uses TRBV5-8 with TRBJ2-3. Looked up from germline, CDR1 is SGHTS and CDR2 is YDEGEE. Inclusive of both ends, the CDR3 amounts to 12 amino acids.

This clone appeared a few times. The gene calls are TRBV27 and TRBJ1-6; 7 nucleotides line up with TRBD1. The CDR3 has 14 residues. Germline values: CDR1 MNHEY, CDR2 SMNVEV (reference sequence). J was trimmed by 7 bases and V by 4 bases; bases with no gene match: 4. CDR3 sequence reads: CASSSGTVNSPLHF. Written as DNA, the CDR3 is TGTGCCAGCAGTTCCGGGACAGTCAATTCACCCCTCCACTTT.

The CDR3 DNA sequence: TGTGCCAGCAGTCTCTTCCCAGAGACCCAGTACTTC. It translates to CASSLFPETQYF. The rearrangement joins TRBV28 to TRBJ2-5; D gene unclear. This CDR3 is 12 amino acids long. Germline assignment: CDR1 MDHEN and CDR2 SYDVKM. The V end was cut by 5 bases, the J end by 4 bases, with 8 bases between. The whole variable domain, filled in from reference TRBV28 and TRBJ2-5, reads DVKVTQSSRYLVKRTGEKVFLECVQDMDHENMFWYRQDPGLGLRLIYFSYDVKMKEKGDIPEGYSVSREKKERFSLILESASTNQTSMYLCASSLFPETQYFGPGTRLLVL.

The V and J genes are TRBV13 and TRBJ2-6; perhaps TRBD1 as D (6 bases). Trimming took off 5 bases at V and 0 bases at J, with 14 bases between the two ends. From germline, CDR1 is PRHDT and CDR2 FYEKMQ (reference sequence). The CDR3 extends over 17 amino acids. The CDR3 DNA follows: TGTGCCAGCAGCGTCCAGGGGAGTCCCTCTGGGGCCAACGTCCTGACTTTC. Translating it yields CASSVQGSPSGANVLTF.

This clone was found a few times. The chain employs TRBV28 and TRBJ1-2; D is undetermined. The germline V gene has CDR1 MDHEN and CDR2 SYDVKM. This CDR3 spans 13 amino acids. The V end was cut by 4 bases, the J end by 8 bases, with 14 bases between. CDR3 DNA sequence: TGTGCCAGCAGTTCGCAGGCTGGGGTAGGCTACACCTTC. Amino acid sequence: CASSSQAGVGYTF.

The chain links TRBV6-5 to TRBJ2-7, with D hard to call. CDR1 is MNHEY and CDR2 is SVGAGI in the germline V gene. The CDR3 is 16 amino acids. Trimming removed 0 bases from V and 3 bases from J, with 15 bases in between. Here the CDR3 reads CASSYSIPPDDYEQYF. In DNA form, the CDR3 reads TGTGCCAGCAGTTACTCGATCCCCCCGGATGACTACGAGCAGTACTTC.